Given below is one T cell receptor beta chain in context. Its antigen is as yet unknown. These data belong to a study of Tregs in tolerant kidney transplant recipients. Looked up from germline, CDR1 is SGHVS and CDR2 is FQNEAQ. This CDR3 region has 14 residues. V lost 0 bases and J lost 4, with 9 bases in between. Unstimulated regulatory T cells (CD4+CD25+CD127-), CD4+CD25- non-regulatory cells, CD4 and CD8 cells were FACS-sorted from thawed PBMCs. The repertoire was sequenced with immunoSEQ multiplex PCR; TCRdb's copy has only in-frame clones and lacks some. The table lists some 110,000 clones, about 91% of them singletons. Study conclusions and caveats: The small number of patients limits these findings pending further validation. This study did not directly address biological reproducibility.

The sample consisted of CD4+ T cells from blood. This receptor was obtained from a human donor in good health. The chain is built from TRBV7-8 and TRBJ1-1, with D maybe TRBD1 (5 bases). The CDR3 spells CASSLAGVGTEAFF. DNA of the CDR3: TGTGCCAGCAGCTTAGCAGGGGTGGGCACTGAAGCTTTCTTT.